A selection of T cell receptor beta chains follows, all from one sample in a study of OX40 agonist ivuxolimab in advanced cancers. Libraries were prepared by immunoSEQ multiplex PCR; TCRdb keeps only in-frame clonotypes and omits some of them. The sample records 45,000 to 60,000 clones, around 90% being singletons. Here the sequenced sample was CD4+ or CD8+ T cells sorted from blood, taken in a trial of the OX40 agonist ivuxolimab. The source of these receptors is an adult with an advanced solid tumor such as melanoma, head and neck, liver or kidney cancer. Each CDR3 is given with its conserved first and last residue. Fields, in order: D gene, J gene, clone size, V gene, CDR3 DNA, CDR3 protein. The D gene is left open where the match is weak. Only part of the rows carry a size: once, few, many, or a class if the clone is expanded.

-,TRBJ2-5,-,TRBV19,TGTGCCAGTAGTATAGATCAGGGTTCCAGTTGGACCCAGTACTTC,CASSIDQGSSWTQYF
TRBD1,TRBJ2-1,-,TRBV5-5,TGTGCCAGCAGCTGGTTATGGGGCAGGGGGCCGTACAATGAGCAGTTCTTC,CASSWLWGRGPYNEQFF
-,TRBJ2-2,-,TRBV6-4,TGTGCCAGCAGTGAGAATAGCGGGAACACCGGGGAGCTGTTTTTT,CASSENSGNTGELFF
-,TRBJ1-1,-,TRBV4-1,TGCGCCAGCAGCCAACGGACCCAGAACACTGAAGCTTTCTTT,CASSQRTQNTEAFF
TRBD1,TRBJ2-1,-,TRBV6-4,TGTGCCAGCAGTGTCTTCGGACAGGGATCCTACAATGAGCAGTTCTTC,CASSVFGQGSYNEQFF
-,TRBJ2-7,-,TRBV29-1,TGCAGCGTTGGAGGCGTTGTCAGTCGGATCTACGAGCAGTACTTC,CSVGGVVSRIYEQYF
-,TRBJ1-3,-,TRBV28,TGTGCCAGCAGTTTCGAGGTGGGGGTAACGGGAAACACCATATATTTT,CASSFEVGVTGNTIYF
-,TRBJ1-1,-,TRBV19,TGTGCCAGTAGGTCGTGGAGTGGAACTGAAGCTTTCTTT,CASRSWSGTEAFF
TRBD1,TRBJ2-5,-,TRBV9,TGTGCCAGCAGCGTCACCAACGGACAGGGGTGGGAGACCCAGTACTTC,CASSVTNGQGWETQYF
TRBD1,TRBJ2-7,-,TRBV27,TGTGCCAGCGGGGACAGCTTCGGAAGCGAGCAGTACTTC,CASGDSFGSEQYF
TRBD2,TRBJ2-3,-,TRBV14,TGTGCCAGCAGCCCCACCTTTAGCGCGGGGGGTTCAGATACGCAGTATTTT,CASSPTFSAGGSDTQYF
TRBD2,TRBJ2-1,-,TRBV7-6,TGTGCCAGCGCTAGCGGGAACAATGAGCAGTTCTTC,CASASGNNEQFF
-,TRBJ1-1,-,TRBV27,TGTGCCAGCAGTTTTCCAGGGAAAAGGACTGAAGCTTTCTTT,CASSFPGKRTEAFF
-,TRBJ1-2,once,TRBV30,TGTGCCTGGAGTGCAGGACAGCCCTATGGCTACACCTTC,CAWSAGQPYGYTF
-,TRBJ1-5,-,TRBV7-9,TGTGCCAGCAGCTTAGAGGGTGGAGGGGAGCATTTT,CASSLEGGGEHF
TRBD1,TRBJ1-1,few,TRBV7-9,TGTGCCAGCAGCTATGGGGACAGCGAAGCTTTCTTT,CASSYGDSEAFF
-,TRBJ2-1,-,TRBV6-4,TGTGCCAGCAGCTCCGCCGGCGAGAACTACAATGAGCAGTTCTTC,CASSSAGENYNEQFF
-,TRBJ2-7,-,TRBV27,TGTGCCAGCAGTTTCTCGGACAGCTCCTACGAGCAGTACTTC,CASSFSDSSYEQYF
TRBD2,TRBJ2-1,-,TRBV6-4,TGTGCCAGCAGTGAGCTTAGCGGGAGGGCCTATGAGCAGTTCTTC,CASSELSGRAYEQFF
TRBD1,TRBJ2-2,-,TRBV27,TGTGCCAGCAGTCCAGACAGGGGAAACACCGGGGAGCTGTTTTTT,CASSPDRGNTGELFF
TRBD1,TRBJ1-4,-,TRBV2,TGTGCCAGCAGCCTCATCCAGGGGGGGGGCGCCGAAAAACTGTTTTTT,CASSLIQGGGAEKLFF
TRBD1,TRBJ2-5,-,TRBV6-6,TGTGCCACGACAGGGGGCCCACAAGAGACCCAGTACTTC,CATTGGPQETQYF
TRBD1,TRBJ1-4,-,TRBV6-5,TGTGCCAGCAGCTTAACAGGGGGCCCCTATGAAAAACTGTTTTTT,CASSLTGGPYEKLFF
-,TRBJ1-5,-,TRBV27,TGTGCCAGCAGCCCTGATGGGGGGGCGCTTCAGCCCCAGCATTTT,CASSPDGGALQPQHF
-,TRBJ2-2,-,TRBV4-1,TGCGCCAGCAGCCCTTCTAGCGAGCTGTTTTTT,CASSPSSELFF
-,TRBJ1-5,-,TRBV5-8,TGTGCCAGCAGCTATGGGGACCCAAGGATGGCCCAGCATTTT,CASSYGDPRMAQHF
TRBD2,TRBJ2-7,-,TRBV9,TGTGCCAGCAGCGTAGGTAGCGGGACGACCTACGAGCAGTACTTC,CASSVGSGTTYEQYF
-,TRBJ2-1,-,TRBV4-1,TGCGCCAGCAGCCACGGACTTTACAATGAGCAGTTCTTC,CASSHGLYNEQFF
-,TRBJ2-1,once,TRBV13,TGTGCCAGCAGCCCCGCTCGGACCTACAATGAGCAGTTCTTC,CASSPARTYNEQFF
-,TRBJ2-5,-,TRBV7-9,TGTGCCAGCAGCTTTAACAGAGAAGAGACCCAGTACTTC,CASSFNREETQYF
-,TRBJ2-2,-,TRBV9,TGTGCCAGCAGCTCCCGTTTGGGGATGAACACCGGGGAGCTGTTTTTT,CASSSRLGMNTGELFF
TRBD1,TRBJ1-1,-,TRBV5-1,TGCGCCAGCAGCTCTTGGACAGGAGCGGTGAGAACTTTCTTT,CASSSWTGAVRTFF
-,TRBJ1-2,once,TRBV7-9,TGTGCCAGCATTGGTCAGAGCTATGGCTACACCTTC,CASIGQSYGYTF
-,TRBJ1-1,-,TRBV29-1,TGCAGCGTCCAATCATGGGAGAACACTGAAGCTTTCTTT,CSVQSWENTEAFF
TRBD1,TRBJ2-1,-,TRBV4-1,TGCGCCAGCAGTGGCACCGGACAGGGCTACTCCTACAATGAGCAGTTCTTC,CASSGTGQGYSYNEQFF
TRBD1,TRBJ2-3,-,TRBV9,TGTGCCAGCAGCGAGATGGGACAGGTGGTCACAGATACGCAGTATTTT,CASSEMGQVVTDTQYF
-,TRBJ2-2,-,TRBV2,TGTGCCAGCAGTGAGGGGCTAATGAACACCGGGGAGCTGTTTTTT,CASSEGLMNTGELFF
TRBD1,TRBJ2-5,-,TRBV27,TGTGCCAGCAGTTTAATCGACAGGGAAGAGACCCAGTACTTC,CASSLIDREETQYF
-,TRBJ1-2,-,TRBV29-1,TGCAGCTTTTATTCTAGGGGGGACTATGGCTACACCTTC,CSFYSRGDYGYTF
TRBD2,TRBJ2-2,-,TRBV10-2,TGCGCCAGCAACTCACCTAGCGGGAGAGGAACCGGGGAGCTGTTTTTT,CASNSPSGRGTGELFF
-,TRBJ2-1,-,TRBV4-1,TGCGCCAGCAGCCCAGACACGGGTTCCTACAATGAGCAGTTCTTC,CASSPDTGSYNEQFF
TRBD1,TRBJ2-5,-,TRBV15,TGTGCCACCAGCAGAGACAGGGGGCGAGAGACCCAGTACTTC,CATSRDRGRETQYF
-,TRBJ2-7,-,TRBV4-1,TGCGCCAGCAGCCACCGGGCTAGCGACGAGCAGTACTTC,CASSHRASDEQYF
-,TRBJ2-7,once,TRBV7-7,TGTGCCAGCAGCCCTGGGACTCCCTACGAGCAGTACTTC,CASSPGTPYEQYF
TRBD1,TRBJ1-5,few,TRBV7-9,TGTGCCAGCAGCTCGACAGGGCAGCTTTCGCCCCAGCATTTT,CASSSTGQLSPQHF